Given below is one TCR beta chain in context. Its antigen is not yet known. Per-base quality was not reported, and no clone a single base away is much larger than it. The sample is drawn from a study of glioma-infiltrating T cells after dendritic cell vaccination (TCRdb year 2016). Looking at the study overall: The cohort comprised around 15 glioblastoma patients from Phase I and II dendritic cell vaccination trials, 9 newly diagnosed and 6 with recurrent disease. Patients received autologous tumor lysate-pulsed dendritic cell vaccination between the early 2000s and the early 2010s. In glioblastoma patients vaccinated with dendritic cells, deep sequencing of TCR beta CDR3 regions served to measure tumor-infiltrating lymphocyte content and to compare repertoires between tumor and blood. To make the vaccine, monocyte-derived dendritic cells were cultured for 7 to 8 days with IL-4 and GM-CSF and then pulsed overnight with autologous tumor lysate. Each patient got three intradermal injections of the dendritic cell vaccine, spaced at biweekly intervals, in the arm below the axilla. Survival after dendritic cell vaccination was correlated with TCR sequencing metrics, such as TIL content and the overlap between tumor and blood repertoires. Summary of the overall study and its limitations: Longer time to progression and overall survival after dendritic cell vaccination were predicted by higher estimated pretreatment TIL content. The TCR overlap response model with three groups was called speculative and said to need prospective validation. The cohort was small and heterogeneous, and full blood and tumor sets were available for few patients, with initial-recurrent tumor pairs available for even fewer patients. No direct relationship between TCR clonality and survival was found, suggesting that a diverse polyclonal response may matter.

TCRB CDR3 regions were amplified from about 2 ug genomic DNA, or all available DNA if less, using the immunoSEQ assay. The multiplex PCR relied on 60 forward primers for TCR V beta segments and 13 reverse primers for J beta segments. To estimate the number of reads per starting template, synthetic control templates were added to each sample at limiting dilution. Reads of 87 bp were generated by sequencing on the Illumina HiSeq System. The original methods were these. To remove PCR and sequencing errors, closely related sequences were merged with a nearest neighbor algorithm. TCR overlap was measured as the percentage of unique tumor TCR beta sequences that were also present in the peripheral blood of the same patient. In its TCRdb copy, this immuneACCESS table keeps in-frame sequences only and misses some clones. Where compared with another copy, unresolved V genes explain less than half of these, and the others have no known cause. Clonal size and the V and J genes are those of that table, whereas D and trimming came from the DNA. The sample records roughly 68,000 clones, approximately 78% of which are singletons. The ten largest clones capture about 9% of the sample.

Selection of patients required sufficient residual fresh-frozen tumor tissue and over two years of available survival data. Molecular status otherwise varied across the glioblastoma patients, but none of them carried an isocitrate dehydrogenase mutation. PBMC were collected before vaccination, two weeks after the third vaccination, and at tumor progression when it occurred. The Qiagen DNeasy Blood extraction Kit was used to extract genomic DNA. V and J are trimmed by 3 bases and 8 bases, and the gene matches miss 10 bases of the junction. The CDR3, cysteine through phenylalanine, is 15 amino acids long. Only the CDR3 portion is preserved as DNA: 45 bases, with reading frame beginning at the first base. CDR1 SGHRS and CDR2 YFSETQ are derived from the germline V gene.

This TCR came from a human donor with glioblastoma. The chain is encoded by TRBV5-1 joined to TRBJ2-1; TRBD1 matches 8 bases in the middle. Sequenced material: blood, taken before dendritic cell vaccination. DNA sequence: TGCGCCAGCAGCTCGCAGCAGGGGGCGCTGGATGAGCAGTTCTTC. This is translated as CASSSQQGALDEQFF.